The TCR beta chain described here comes from a study of tumor-infiltrating lymphocytes in primary liver carcinoma. About the study: Patients had primary liver carcinoma treated by surgical resection. Subjects consisted of male and female patients aged 30 to 69 years. Whole-study findings and limits: With p = 0.039, the top-250-clone fraction in tumors significantly exceeded that in blood.

Researchers drew blood RNA from unsorted whole blood and extracted germline DNA as well. Peripheral blood, roughly 4.4 milliliters, was collected prior to surgery. Germline assignment: CDR1 LGHNA and CDR2 YNFKEQ. The CDR3 sequence is 15 residues long. V shed 4 bases and J shed 0 bases, with 9 bases lying between them. This clonotype turned up a few times. What it binds is unknown. Production of TCR beta cDNA used approximately 0.45 ug total RNA together with a constant-region primer. Three-round nested multiplex PCR performed with slightly modified ARM-PCR produced the TCR beta libraries. TRBV1-TRBV30 forward primers and a C-beta reverse primer were used in the first two PCR rounds, which each ran for around 10 cycles. Via MiXCR, TCRdb re-called the multiplex PCR reads, giving one row per CDR3 protein. This table holds approximately 320,000 distinct CDR3 sequences, 45% to 70% found once.

The chain combines TRBV4-2 with TRBJ2-2, with unresolved D. This TCR came from a woman aged 25 to 39 with primary liver carcinoma and hepatitis B virus infection. Sequenced material: peripheral blood. This CDR3 is CASSPWATNTGELFF. CDR3 in DNA: TGTGCCAGCAGCCCTTGGGCCACGAACACCGGGGAGCTGTTTTTT.